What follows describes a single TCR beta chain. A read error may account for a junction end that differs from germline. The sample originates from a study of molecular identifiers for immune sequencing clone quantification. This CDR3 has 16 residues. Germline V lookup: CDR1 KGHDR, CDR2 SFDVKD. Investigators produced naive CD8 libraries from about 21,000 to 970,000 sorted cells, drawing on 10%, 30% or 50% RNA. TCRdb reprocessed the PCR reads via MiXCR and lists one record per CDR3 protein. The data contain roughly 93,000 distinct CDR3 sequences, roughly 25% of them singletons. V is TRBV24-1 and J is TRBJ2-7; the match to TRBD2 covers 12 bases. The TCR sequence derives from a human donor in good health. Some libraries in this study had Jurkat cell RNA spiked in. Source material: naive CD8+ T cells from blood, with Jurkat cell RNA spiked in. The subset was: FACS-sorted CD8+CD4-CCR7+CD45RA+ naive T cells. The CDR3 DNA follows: TGTGCCACCAGTGACTCGAGACTAGCGGGAGACTACGCGCAGTACTTC. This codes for CATSDSRLAGDYAQYF.